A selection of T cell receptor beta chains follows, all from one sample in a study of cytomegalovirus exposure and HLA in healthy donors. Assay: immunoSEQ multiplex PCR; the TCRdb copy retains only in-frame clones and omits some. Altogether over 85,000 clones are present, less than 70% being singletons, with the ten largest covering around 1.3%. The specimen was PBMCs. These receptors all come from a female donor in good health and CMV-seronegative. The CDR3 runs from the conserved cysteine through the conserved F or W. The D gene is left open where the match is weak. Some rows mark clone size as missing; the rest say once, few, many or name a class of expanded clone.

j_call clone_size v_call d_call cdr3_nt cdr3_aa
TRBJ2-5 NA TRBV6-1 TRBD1 TGTGCCAGCTGGCCACAGGGGTCGGGGGAGACCCAGTACTTC CASWPQGSGETQYF
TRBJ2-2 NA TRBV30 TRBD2 TGTGCCTGGAGTGTACTGGGTAGCGGGAGTGGGGAGCTGTTTTTT CAWSVLGSGSGELFF
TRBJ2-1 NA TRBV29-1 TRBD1 TGCAGCGTTGACCCCCGGGGACAGGATTACAATGAGCAGTTCTTC CSVDPRGQDYNEQFF
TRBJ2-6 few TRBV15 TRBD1 TGTGCCACCAGCCTAGACAGGGCTGGGGCCAACGTCCTGACTTTC CATSLDRAGANVLTF
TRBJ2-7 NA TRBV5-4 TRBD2 TGTGCCAGCAGCTTGGATCCTAGCGGGAGTATAGTGGCCTACGAGCAGTACTTC CASSLDPSGSIVAYEQYF
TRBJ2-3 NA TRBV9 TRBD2 TGTGCCAGCAGCGTAGCTTTACTAGCGGGAGGATCAGGTACGCAGTATTTT CASSVALLAGGSGTQYF
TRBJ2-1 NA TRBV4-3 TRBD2 TGCGCCAGCAGCCAAGTCCGGGGACTAGCGGTTTACAATGAGCAGTTCTTC CASSQVRGLAVYNEQFF
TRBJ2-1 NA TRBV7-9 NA TGTGCCAGCAGCTTCGTTCCAGTTTACAATGAGCAGTTCTTC CASSFVPVYNEQFF
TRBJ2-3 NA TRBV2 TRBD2 TGTGCCAGCAGTGGGGGGCTAGCGGGAGTCGTTGTTACAGATACGCAGTATTTT CASSGGLAGVVVTDTQYF
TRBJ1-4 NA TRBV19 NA TGTGCCAGTTCCAGGGCTGCTAATGAAAAACTGTTTTTT CASSRAANEKLFF
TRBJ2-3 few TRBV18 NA TGTGCCAGCTCACCACTCAGGGAATTCACTGGAGATACGCAGTATTTT CASSPLREFTGDTQYF
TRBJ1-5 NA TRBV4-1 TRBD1 TGCGCCAGCAGTCTTGGGACAGGGGGCATTCAGCCCCAGCATTTT CASSLGTGGIQPQHF
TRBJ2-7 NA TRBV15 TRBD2 TGTGCCACCGCGGGGACGCCGACTAGCGGAGCTTACGAGCAGTACTTC CATAGTPTSGAYEQYF
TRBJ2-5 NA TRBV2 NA TGTGCCAGCAGTGAGGGAGTAGCAAGGGCCCAAGAGACCCAGTACTTC CASSEGVARAQETQYF
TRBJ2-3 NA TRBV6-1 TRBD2 TGTGCCAGCAGTGAAGGAGGTGGGGGGGGGACAGATACGCAGTATTTT CASSEGGGGGTDTQYF
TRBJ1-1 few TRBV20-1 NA TGCAGTGCCGACAGCTCCACTGAAGCTTTCTTT CSADSSTEAFF
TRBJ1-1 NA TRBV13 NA TGTGCCAGCAGCTTACCGGGGGTTCCCATGAACACTGAAGCTTTCTTT CASSLPGVPMNTEAFF
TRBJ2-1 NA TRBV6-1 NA TGTGCCAGCAGTGGGAGTTACAATGAGCAGTTCTTC CASSGSYNEQFF
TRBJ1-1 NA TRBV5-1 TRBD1 TGCGCCAGCAGCTCGGGGGACAGGAGGTCTGAAGCTTTCTTT CASSSGDRRSEAFF
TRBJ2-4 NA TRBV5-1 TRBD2 TGCGCCAGCAGCCTACTAGCGGGGGCTAAAAACATTCAGTACTTC CASSLLAGAKNIQYF
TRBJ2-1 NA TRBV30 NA TGCGCCTGGACTACCTACAATGAGCAGTTCTTC CAWTTYNEQFF
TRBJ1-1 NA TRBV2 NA TGTGCCAGCACCCCGGACATCATGAACACTGAAGCTTTCTTT CASTPDIMNTEAFF
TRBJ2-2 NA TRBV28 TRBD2 TGTGCCAGCAGCCCTTGGAAGCTAGCGGGGGACGAAACCACCGGGGAGCTGTTTTTT CASSPWKLAGDETTGELFF
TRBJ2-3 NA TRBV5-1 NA TGCGCCAGCAGCTTGGTTCTAGGAGCCTGGGCAGATACGCAGTATTTT CASSLVLGAWADTQYF
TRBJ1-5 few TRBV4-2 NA TGTGCCAGCAGCCAAGGACAGCGCTTGGATCAGCCCCAGCATTTT CASSQGQRLDQPQHF
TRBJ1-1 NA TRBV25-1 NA TGTGCCAGCAGTGAATATGGAGGAAGCATGAACACTGAAGCTTTCTTT CASSEYGGSMNTEAFF
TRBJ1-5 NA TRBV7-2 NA TGTGCCAGCAGCCCCCGGGGAGGGAGGTATCAGCCCCAGCATTTT CASSPRGGRYQPQHF
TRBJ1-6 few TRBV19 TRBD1 TGTGCCAGTAGAATGGGACAGGAAAATTCACCCCTCCACTTT CASRMGQENSPLHF
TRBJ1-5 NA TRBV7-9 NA TGTGCCAGCAGCCTCGGGAGCCAGCCCCAGCATTTT CASSLGSQPQHF
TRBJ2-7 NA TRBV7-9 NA TGTGCCAGCAGCTTAGGAGGAGGCAACTACGAGCAGTACTTC CASSLGGGNYEQYF
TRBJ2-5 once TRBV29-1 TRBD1 TGCAGCGTTGAGGGACAGTACCAAGAGACCCAGTACTTC CSVEGQYQETQYF
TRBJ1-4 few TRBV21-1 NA TGTGCCAGCAGCAAAGGGAGGTATTCGGACAGGGGGAGTGAAAAACTGTTTTTT CASSKGRYSDRGSEKLFF
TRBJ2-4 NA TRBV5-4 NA TGTGCCAGCAGCCTCGGGATAGCCAAAAACATTCAGTACTTC CASSLGIAKNIQYF
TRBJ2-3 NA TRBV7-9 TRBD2 TGTGCCAGCAGCAGATCTAGCGGGAGTGCAGATACGCAGTATTTT CASSRSSGSADTQYF
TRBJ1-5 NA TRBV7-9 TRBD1 TGTGCCAGCAGCTCGGACAGGGTAGGCAATCAGCCCCAGCATTTT CASSSDRVGNQPQHF
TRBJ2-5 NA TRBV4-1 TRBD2 TGCGCCAGCAGCCAAGTTTCCACTAGCGGGGCTGAGACCCAGTACTTC CASSQVSTSGAETQYF
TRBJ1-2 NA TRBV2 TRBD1 TGTGCCAGCAGTGGAGGGACAGGGGGCGCGGTAGGCTACACCTTC CASSGGTGGAVGYTF
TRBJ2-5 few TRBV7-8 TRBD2 TGTGCCAGCAGCCCCCGGACTAGGTCAGGGGAGACCCAGTACTTC CASSPRTRSGETQYF
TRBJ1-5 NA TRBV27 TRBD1 TGTGCCAGCAGTTTGGGACAGGGGAATCAGCCCCAGCATTTT CASSLGQGNQPQHF
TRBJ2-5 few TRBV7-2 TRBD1 TGTGCCAGCAGCTGGGACAGCCAAGAGACCCAGTACTTC CASSWDSQETQYF
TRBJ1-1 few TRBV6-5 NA TGTGCCAGCAGTACCACAGGCCCTGAAGCTTTCTTT CASSTTGPEAFF
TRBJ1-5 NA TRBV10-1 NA TGCGCCAGCAGTCCTAGCCTCGGGGGCAATCAGCCCCAGCATTTT CASSPSLGGNQPQHF
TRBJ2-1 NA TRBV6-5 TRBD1 TGTGCCAGCAGTTCCGACAGGGGTCCACGAGATGAGCAGTTCTTC CASSSDRGPRDEQFF
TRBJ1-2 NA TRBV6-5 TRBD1 TGTGCCAGCAGGACGACAGGGTCCTATGGCTACACCTTC CASRTTGSYGYTF
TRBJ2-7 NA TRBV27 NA TGTGCCAGCAGTTTATTGAGGGAATCCTACGAGCAGTACTTC CASSLLRESYEQYF
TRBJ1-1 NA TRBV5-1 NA TGCGCCAGCAGCTTAGCGGGGGGGCTGAACACTGAAGCTTTCTTT CASSLAGGLNTEAFF
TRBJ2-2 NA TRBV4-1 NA TGCGCCAGCAGCCAAGGTCAGGGGTCGGGTTACACCGGGGAGCTGTTTTTT CASSQGQGSGYTGELFF
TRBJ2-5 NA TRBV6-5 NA TGTGCCACCAGACGGACAGTGGGAGAGACCCAGTACTTC CATRRTVGETQYF
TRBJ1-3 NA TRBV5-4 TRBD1 TGTGCCAGCAGCTTGGGGCCAGGGGGAAACTCTGGAAACACCATATATTTT CASSLGPGGNSGNTIYF
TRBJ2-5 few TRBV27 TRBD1 TGTGCCAGCAGTCCGCGGACAGGGGGCTGGTCAGAGACCCAGTACTTC CASSPRTGGWSETQYF
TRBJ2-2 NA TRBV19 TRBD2 TGTGCCAGTACTTCCCTAGCGGGGGTTAACACCGGGGAGCTGTTTTTT CASTSLAGVNTGELFF